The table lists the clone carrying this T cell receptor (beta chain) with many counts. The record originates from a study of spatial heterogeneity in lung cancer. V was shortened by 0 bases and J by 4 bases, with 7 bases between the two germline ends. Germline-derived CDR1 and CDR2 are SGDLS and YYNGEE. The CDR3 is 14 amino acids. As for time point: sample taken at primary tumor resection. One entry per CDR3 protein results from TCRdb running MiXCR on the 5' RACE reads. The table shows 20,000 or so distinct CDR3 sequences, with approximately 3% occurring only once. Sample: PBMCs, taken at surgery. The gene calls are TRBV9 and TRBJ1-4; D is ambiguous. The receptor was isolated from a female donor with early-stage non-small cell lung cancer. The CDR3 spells CASSVGHRNEKLFF. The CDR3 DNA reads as TGTGCCAGCAGCGTAGGCCACCGTAATGAAAAACTGTTTTTT.